Listed here are 24 T cell receptor beta chains from one sample, sequenced in a study of OX40 agonist ivuxolimab in advanced cancers. Repertoires were generated with immunoSEQ multiplex PCR, while TCRdb's copy carries only in-frame clones and drops some. This table has 40,000 to 50,000 clones, approximately 86% appearing once. This specimen was CD4+ or CD8+ T cells sorted from blood, taken in a trial of the OX40 agonist ivuxolimab. These receptors were collected from an adult with an advanced solid tumor such as melanoma, head and neck, liver or kidney cancer.

The chain combines TRBV28 with TRBJ2-2; 7 bases match TRBD2. From germline, CDR1 is MDHEN and CDR2 SYDVKM. The CDR3 runs to 12 residues. V shed 11 bases, J shed 4 bases, and the junction held 4 bases outside the gene matches. The CDR3 sequence: CAGLGFTGELFF. The CDR3 DNA follows: TGTGCCGGACTAGGCTTCACCGGGGAGCTGTTTTTT.

The rearrangement links TRBV5-1 to TRBJ1-2, with D maybe TRBD1 (6 bases). With 0 bases removed from V and 3 bases from J, the gap between germline ends came to 21 bases. This CDR3 has 18 residues. Germline-derived CDR1 and CDR2 are SGHRS and YFSETQ. The CDR3, as DNA: TGCGCCAGCAGCTTGGAGGGGGTTGGGAGACCCGGAGACTATGGCTACACCTTC. Translating gives CASSLEGVGRPGDYGYTF.

V gene TRBV19 combines with J gene TRBJ2-7; no reliable D call. The V and J ends lost 2 bases and 0 bases respectively, with 8 bases between them. The CDR3 covers 14 residues. The germline gives CDR1 LNHDA, CDR2 SQIVND (reference sequence). The CDR3 region has the DNA TGTGCCAGTAGTATACAGACCAACTCCTACGAGCAGTACTTC. Its protein is CASSIQTNSYEQYF.

The V gene is TRBV27, the J gene TRBJ1-4, with TRBD1 matching over 11 bases. Losses at the gene ends were 3 bases for V and 8 bases for J; bases not matched to a gene: 2. The germline V gene has CDR1 MNHEY and CDR2 SMNVEV (reference sequence). CDR3 length: 14 residues. CDR3 amino acids: CASSLDRGREKLFF. The CDR3 coding sequence is TGTGCCAGCAGTTTGGACAGGGGGCGAGAAAAACTGTTTTTT. Looking up the rest from reference TRBV27 and TRBJ1-4 gives the full variable domain: EAQVTQNPRYLITVTGKKLTVTCSQNMNHEYMSWYRQDPGLGLRQIYYSMNVEVTDKGDVPEGYKVSRKEKRNFPLILESPSPNQTSLYFCASSLDRGREKLFFGSGTQLSVL.

The chain has TRBV19 and TRBJ1-1; D might be TRBD1 (6 bases). The CDR3 has 16 residues. Germline V gene sequence: CDR1 LNHDA, CDR2 SQIVND (reference sequence). With 5 bases removed from V and 0 bases from J, the gap between germline ends came to 16 bases. CDR3 region: CASSLRRGRVNTEAFF. Here the CDR3 DNA reads TGTGCCAGTAGTTTACGCCGGGGGCGGGTGAACACTGAAGCTTTCTTT. Full variable domain (rest looked up from reference TRBV19 and TRBJ1-1): DGGITQSPKYLFRKEGQNVTLSCEQNLNHDAMYWYRQDPGQGLRLIYYSQIVNDFQKGDIAEGYSVSREKKESFPLTVTSAQKNPTAFYLCASSLRRGRVNTEAFFGQGTRLTVV.

This chain joins TRBV19 and TRBJ1-1; D uncertain. V was pared by 2 bases and J by 1 base, with 14 bases between. Germline values: CDR1 LNHDA, CDR2 SQIVND (reference sequence). The CDR3 has 16 amino acids. CDR3 DNA sequence: TGTGCCAGTAGTATAAGAAGTGGACGGAAGAACACTGAAGCTTTCTTT. It translates to CASSIRSGRKNTEAFF.

The gene calls are TRBV4-1 and TRBJ1-1; weak D call: TRBD1 (5 bases). Looked up from germline, CDR1 is MGHRA and CDR2 is YSYEKL. V lost 3 bases, J lost 2 bases, and 13 bases lay in between. The CDR3 contains 15 residues. The CDR3 is CASSHKPQGNTEAFF. In DNA form, the CDR3 reads TGCGCCAGCAGCCATAAGCCTCAGGGTAACACTGAAGCTTTCTTT.

The chain uses TRBV11-2 and TRBJ2-7; 7 bases are shared with TRBD2. CDR1 and CDR2 from the germline V gene are SGHAT and FQNNGV. Trimming removed 8 bases from V and 7 bases from J; junction bases left unmatched: 14. There are 14 residues in the CDR3. Here the CDR3 DNA reads TGTGCCAGCTCAATCGGGGGGTCGATACGGGAGCAGTACTTC. Translation: CASSIGGSIREQYF.

In its sample, this clone was seen a few times. CDR3 sequence reads: CASSRTGAGGELFF. The DNA for the CDR3 is TGTGCCAGCAGTAGGACAGGGGCGGGCGGGGAGCTGTTTTTT. The chain combines TRBV6-5 with TRBJ2-2, with 9 bases identical to TRBD1. CDR3 size: 14 residues. Germline V gene sequence: CDR1 MNHEY, CDR2 SVGAGI. Trimming took 5 bases from V and 7 from J; bases not matched to a gene: 5.

The chain uses TRBV10-3 and TRBJ2-5, with D tentatively TRBD2 (7 bases). Germline V lookup: CDR1 ENHRY, CDR2 SYGVKD. V lost 3 bases, J lost 4 bases, and 12 bases lay in between. The CDR3 consists of 14 residues. The CDR3 region has the DNA TGTGCCATCAGTGATTACAGGGAGGGAGAGACCCAGTACTTC. Its protein is CAISDYREGETQYF.

The rearrangement joins TRBV29-1 to TRBJ1-3; D call uncertain. CDR3 length equals 14 residues. Germline loops: CDR1 SQVTM, CDR2 ANQGSEA. The V end was cut by 5 bases, the J end by 1 base, with 12 bases between. CDR3 region: CSVREDYSGNTIYF. The CDR3 region has the DNA TGCAGCGTTAGAGAAGACTATTCTGGAAACACCATATATTTT.

J is TRBJ2-3 and V is TRBV7-3; 9 nucleotides line up with TRBD2. From germline, CDR1 is SGHTA and CDR2 FQGTGA. CDR3 length: 14 amino acids. Trimming removed 5 bases from V and 1 base from J; junction bases left unmatched: 1. In DNA, the CDR3 is TGTGCCAGCAGCCGCGGGGGGGGCACAGATACGCAGTATTTT. This codes for CASSRGGGTDTQYF.

The chain carries TRBV10-3 and TRBJ2-1; TRBD2 matches 9 bases. CDR1 ENHRY and CDR2 SYGVKD come from the germline V gene. Trimming at V came to 6 bases and at J to 8 bases, leaving 11 bases not matched to a gene. The CDR3 sequence is 15 residues long. CDR3 bases: TGTGCCATCAGAGCGGGAGGAGGGAGGCAGGATGAGCAGTTCTTC. Encoded protein: CAIRAGGGRQDEQFF.

This rearrangement joins TRBV10-3 to TRBJ2-4; D is perhaps TRBD1 (6 bases). The CDR3 loop spans 13 amino acids. Germline values: CDR1 ENHRY, CDR2 SYGVKD. V gave up 2 bases and J gave up 5 bases, with 7 bases separating them. CDR3 sequence (DNA): TGTGCCATCAGTGAGAACAGGGAAAACATTCAGTACTTC. This gives the protein CAISENRENIQYF.

This chain links TRBV7-2 with TRBJ2-5; D is unclear. The CDR3 covers 12 residues. In germline, CDR1 is SGHTA, CDR2 FQGNSA. V lost 2 bases, J lost 0 bases, and 1 base lay in between. CDR3 in amino acids: CASSLNQETQYF. Written as DNA, the CDR3 is TGTGCCAGCAGCTTAAACCAAGAGACCCAGTACTTC.

V gene TRBV12-5 combines with J gene TRBJ1-2; D not certain. The CDR3 is made up of 16 amino acids. V was cut by 3 bases and J by 3 bases, with 17 bases left in between. CDR1 and CDR2 (germline): LGHNT, FRNRAP. The CDR3 DNA is TGTGCTAGTGGTTTACCCAGCTGGGTCCTGGACTATGGCTACACCTTC. Its translation is CASGLPSWVLDYGYTF.

The chain carries TRBV7-9 and TRBJ2-7; 8 positions match TRBD2. The ends lost 0 bases at V and 0 bases at J; junction bases unmatched: 7. CDR3 length: 17 amino acids. Germline CDR1 and CDR2: SEHNR and FQNEAQ (reference sequence). The DNA for the CDR3 is TGTGCCAGCAGCTTAGCGCTCGCTAGCGGGTTCTCCTACGAGCAGTACTTC. As protein: CASSLALASGFSYEQYF.

On this clone itself: A junction boundary mismatches the germline segment, possibly from a read error. This chain connects TRBV2 to TRBJ2-2; no clear D gene. CDR1 SNHLY and CDR2 FYNNEI come from the germline V gene. This CDR3 contains 13 residues. The chain's CDR3 is CAGRPANTGELFF. CDR3 nucleotides: TGTGCCGGCAGGCCTGCGAACACCGGGGAGCTGTTTTTT. Supplemented by reference TRBV2 and TRBJ2-2, the full variable domain reads EPEVTQTPSHQVTQMGQEVILRCVPISNHLYFYWYRQILGQKVEFLVSFYNNEISEKSEIFDDQFSVERPDGSNFTLKIRSTKLEDSAMYFCAGRPANTGELFFGEGSRLTVL.

The CDR3: CASSLAGGAEPQHF. The DNA for the CDR3 is TGTGCCAGCAGCTTGGCAGGGGGCGCGGAGCCCCAGCATTTT. The J gene is TRBJ1-5, the V gene TRBV5-5; 8 bases are a match to TRBD1. From germline, CDR1 is SGHKS and CDR2 YYEKEE (reference sequence). The CDR3 is made up of 14 amino acids. V was clipped by 0 bases and J by 8 bases; unmatched bases: 4.

V and J are TRBV7-9 and TRBJ2-1, with D perhaps TRBD2 (5 bases). The CDR3 extends over 14 amino acids. The V end was cut by 5 bases, the J end by 4 bases, with 12 bases between. The germline gives CDR1 SEHNR, CDR2 FQNEAQ (reference sequence). CDR3 region: CASSSGPLYNEQFF. The CDR3 DNA is TGTGCCAGCAGCAGCGGCCCGCTGTACAATGAGCAGTTCTTC.

The chain uses TRBV5-1 and TRBJ1-4; possible D gene TRBD1, 5 bases. The CDR3 length is 14 residues. Germline lookup yields CDR1 SGHRS and CDR2 YFSETQ. The V end lost 0 bases, the J end lost 4 bases, and 7 bases lay between the germline ends. The CDR3 loop is CASSLGQGNEKLFF. The CDR3 nucleotides read TGCGCCAGCAGCTTGGGCCAGGGTAATGAAAAACTGTTTTTT.

The table lists this clone with a count of one. V is TRBV2 and J is TRBJ2-5; tentatively, D is TRBD1 or TRBD2 (5 bases each). Germline V gene data show CDR1 as SNHLY and CDR2 as FYNNEI. This CDR3 region has 12 residues. V was cut by 5 bases and J by 5 bases, with 9 bases left in between. The chain's CDR3 is CASSRGRETQYF. The CDR3 nucleotides read TGTGCCAGCAGTCGGGGACGGGAGACCCAGTACTTC.

V is TRBV14 and J is TRBJ2-5; 9 bases are a match to TRBD2. V was clipped by 2 bases and J by 3 bases; unmatched bases: 7. This CDR3 contains 16 residues. Germline V lookup: CDR1 SGHDN, CDR2 FVKESK. CDR3 bases: TGTGCCAGCAGCCAAAGGCTGGGACTAGCTGAAGAGACCCAGTACTTC. It specifies CASSQRLGLAEETQYF.

The V and J genes are TRBV6-6 and TRBJ1-2; perhaps TRBD1 as D (6 bases). V was shortened by 10 bases and J by 4 bases, with 16 bases between the two germline ends. Germline V gene lookup returns CDR1 MNHNY and CDR2 SVGAGI (reference sequence). CDR3 length: 13 amino acids. This CDR3 is CATPEGGGYGYTF. Written as DNA, the CDR3 is TGTGCCACCCCTGAGGGGGGCGGCTATGGCTACACCTTC.